These T cell receptor beta chains were read from a single sample in a study of blood T cell repertoires in COVID-19. Method: immunoSEQ multiplex PCR; TCRdb's copy keeps in-frame clones and lacks some. Of some 160,000 clones in the sample, 79% are singletons; the top ten hold about 20%. Material: PBMCs or T cells enriched from blood (not recorded which). Receptors originate from a woman in her 70s in a cohort exposed to, infected with or recovered from COVID-19 (not recorded which). Each CDR3 is given with its conserved first and last residue. A D gene is named only where the DNA matches it firmly. The size entry is marked missing in some rows and otherwise reads once, few, many or a size class.

d_call: TRBD2; v_call: TRBV15; clone_size: NA; j_call: TRBJ2-7; cdr3_aa: CATSSQRELGEQYF
d_call: NA; v_call: TRBV23-1; clone_size: few; j_call: TRBJ2-7; cdr3_aa: CASSQSRDPERVYEQYF
d_call: NA; v_call: TRBV18; clone_size: NA; j_call: TRBJ1-1; cdr3_aa: CASSPQDWGVPLMNTEAFF
d_call: TRBD2; v_call: TRBV7-3; clone_size: NA; j_call: TRBJ2-1; cdr3_aa: CASSLGGGGSEQFF
d_call: NA; v_call: TRBV5-1; clone_size: NA; j_call: TRBJ2-1; cdr3_aa: CASSGSGVGVADEQFF
d_call: NA; v_call: TRBV7-3; clone_size: NA; j_call: TRBJ1-6; cdr3_aa: CASSSGSVSPLHF
d_call: NA; v_call: TRBV29-1; clone_size: NA; j_call: TRBJ2-1; cdr3_aa: CSVADRTNEQFF
d_call: NA; v_call: TRBV3-1/TRBV3-2; clone_size: NA; j_call: TRBJ2-1; cdr3_aa: CASSPLGGRAQFF
d_call: TRBD1; v_call: TRBV5-1; clone_size: NA; j_call: TRBJ1-4; cdr3_aa: CASRPGQGGEKLFF
d_call: TRBD1; v_call: TRBV28; clone_size: once; j_call: TRBJ1-2; cdr3_aa: CASGLVQGGYGYTF
d_call: TRBD2; v_call: TRBV5-1; clone_size: NA; j_call: TRBJ2-3; cdr3_aa: CASSPREGTDTQYF
d_call: NA; v_call: TRBV6-5; clone_size: NA; j_call: TRBJ1-1; cdr3_aa: CASRSTGRAEAFF
d_call: NA; v_call: TRBV5-1; clone_size: NA; j_call: TRBJ1-1; cdr3_aa: CASSQQGGTEAFF
d_call: NA; v_call: TRBV27; clone_size: NA; j_call: TRBJ1-1; cdr3_aa: CASSSGRAEAFF
d_call: NA; v_call: TRBV12-3/TRBV12-4; clone_size: NA; j_call: TRBJ2-1; cdr3_aa: CASSLIDLSEQFF
d_call: NA; v_call: TRBV19; clone_size: NA; j_call: TRBJ2-7; cdr3_aa: CASSIDLISYEQYF
d_call: NA; v_call: TRBV19; clone_size: NA; j_call: TRBJ2-7; cdr3_aa: CASSPTSSTYEQYF
d_call: TRBD2; v_call: TRBV12-3/TRBV12-4; clone_size: NA; j_call: TRBJ2-7; cdr3_aa: CASRGLAGDEQYF
d_call: NA; v_call: TRBV7-9; clone_size: NA; j_call: TRBJ2-1; cdr3_aa: CASSLSPADNEQFF
d_call: TRBD2; v_call: TRBV3-1/TRBV3-2; clone_size: NA; j_call: TRBJ2-4; cdr3_aa: CASSQDGRVGKNIQYF
d_call: NA; v_call: TRBV5-1; clone_size: NA; j_call: TRBJ2-2; cdr3_aa: CASSMRWISNTGELFF
d_call: TRBD2; v_call: TRBV9; clone_size: NA; j_call: TRBJ2-1; cdr3_aa: CASSRGLAGDNYNEQFF
d_call: NA; v_call: TRBV6-2/TRBV6-3; clone_size: NA; j_call: TRBJ2-1; cdr3_aa: CASSRLGYNEQFF
d_call: NA; v_call: TRBV6-2/TRBV6-3; clone_size: NA; j_call: TRBJ1-2; cdr3_aa: CASSPRAGFYGYTF
d_call: NA; v_call: TRBV19; clone_size: NA; j_call: TRBJ2-1; cdr3_aa: CASSTLSGSYNEQFF
d_call: NA; v_call: TRBV18; clone_size: NA; j_call: TRBJ2-1; cdr3_aa: CASSPQYRGGGYNEQFF
d_call: NA; v_call: TRBV3-1/TRBV3-2; clone_size: NA; j_call: TRBJ2-7; cdr3_aa: CASSQDSVHSYEQYF
d_call: NA; v_call: TRBV6-5; clone_size: NA; j_call: TRBJ1-1; cdr3_aa: CASRQRAGDTEAFF
d_call: TRBD2; v_call: TRBV7-6; clone_size: NA; j_call: TRBJ2-5; cdr3_aa: CASSLAVLAAETQYF
d_call: TRBD2; v_call: TRBV7-3; clone_size: NA; j_call: TRBJ2-7; cdr3_aa: CASSPSGGSSYEQYF
d_call: NA; v_call: TRBV6-1; clone_size: few; j_call: TRBJ2-1; cdr3_aa: CASSETAGDYNEQFF
d_call: TRBD1; v_call: TRBV3-1/TRBV3-2; clone_size: NA; j_call: TRBJ1-1; cdr3_aa: CASSLTTGAVNTEAFF
d_call: NA; v_call: TRBV11-3; clone_size: NA; j_call: TRBJ2-7; cdr3_aa: CASSPQGYEQYF
d_call: NA; v_call: TRBV3-1/TRBV3-2; clone_size: NA; j_call: TRBJ2-7; cdr3_aa: CASSQISAPRDSISYEQYF
d_call: TRBD1; v_call: TRBV4-2; clone_size: NA; j_call: TRBJ2-7; cdr3_aa: CASSLDRDEQYF
d_call: TRBD2; v_call: TRBV11-2; clone_size: NA; j_call: TRBJ2-5; cdr3_aa: CASSPPALAGGETQYF
d_call: TRBD2; v_call: TRBV19; clone_size: few; j_call: TRBJ2-1; cdr3_aa: CASSILAGETSYNEQFF
d_call: TRBD1; v_call: TRBV28; clone_size: once; j_call: TRBJ2-2; cdr3_aa: CASSPPGTGVGTGELFF
d_call: TRBD1; v_call: TRBV7-3; clone_size: NA; j_call: TRBJ2-5; cdr3_aa: CASSLTGNLQETQYF
d_call: NA; v_call: TRBV7-9; clone_size: NA; j_call: TRBJ2-1; cdr3_aa: CASTNQGYNEQFF
d_call: NA; v_call: TRBV3-1/TRBV3-2; clone_size: NA; j_call: TRBJ2-3; cdr3_aa: CASSPRRSMSTDTQYF
d_call: NA; v_call: TRBV28; clone_size: NA; j_call: TRBJ1-4; cdr3_aa: CASRPHREKLFF
d_call: TRBD2; v_call: TRBV28; clone_size: NA; j_call: TRBJ2-7; cdr3_aa: CASSFKLALPYSYEQYF
d_call: TRBD2; v_call: TRBV28; clone_size: NA; j_call: TRBJ2-1; cdr3_aa: CASSPNRLAKAYNEQFF
d_call: NA; v_call: TRBV5-5; clone_size: once; j_call: TRBJ1-1; cdr3_aa: CASSQRGTLNTEAFF
d_call: NA; v_call: TRBV10-3; clone_size: NA; j_call: TRBJ1-2; cdr3_aa: CAISGVGGEETF
d_call: TRBD2; v_call: TRBV28; clone_size: once; j_call: TRBJ2-7; cdr3_aa: CASSFWGGSYEQYF
d_call: NA; v_call: TRBV18; clone_size: few; j_call: TRBJ1-1; cdr3_aa: CASSPQARHTEAFF